Below are 24 T cell receptor beta chains sequenced from a single sample in a study of cytomegalovirus exposure and HLA in healthy donors. The primer mix had 60 Vbeta and 13 Jbeta primers. Clones were sequenced by immunoSEQ multiplex PCR, and TCRdb holds only the in-frame ones, with some missing. The table lists some 120,000 clones, about two thirds of them singletons. Sequences were obtained from PBMCs. The receptors were sampled from a man between 60 and 70 years old in good health and CMV-seropositive.

This clone was counted a single time. This chain links TRBV10-2 with TRBJ1-5, with TRBD1 matching over 11 bases. This CDR3 is built from 14 residues. Trimming took 10 bases from V and 7 from J; bases not matched to a gene: 9. Germline-derived CDR1 and CDR2 are WSHSY and SAAADI. CDR3 region: CATYKGTGGQPQHF. Written as DNA, the CDR3 is TGCGCCACCTACAAAGGGACAGGGGGGCAGCCCCAGCATTTT.

V gene TRBV6-6 combines with J gene TRBJ1-1; a weak D match, TRBD1 (5 bases). V gave up 5 bases and J gave up 3 bases, with 16 bases separating them. The CDR3 totals 15 residues. Germline lookup yields CDR1 MNHNY and CDR2 SVGAGI (reference sequence). The CDR3 bases are TGTGCCAGCAGTCACCCGGACGGACACTACACTGAAGCTTTCTTT. Its translation is CASSHPDGHYTEAFF.

This chain joins TRBV5-4 and TRBJ1-3, with D uncertain. The germline V gene encodes CDR1 SGHNT and CDR2 YYREEE (reference sequence). Trimming shortened V by 1 base and J by 0 bases, and 8 bases separated the two germline ends. There are 15 residues in the CDR3. The CDR3 here is CASSLYLSSGNTIYF. CDR3 in DNA: TGTGCCAGCAGCTTGTACCTGAGCTCTGGAAACACCATATATTTT.

This rearrangement joins TRBV6-5 to TRBJ2-2; possibly TRBD1 for D (5 bases). This CDR3 is built from 14 residues. Trimming took 6 bases from V and 4 from J, leaving 12 bases between them. CDR1 is MNHEY and CDR2 is SVGAGI in the germline V gene. CDR3 amino acids: CASSITGSTGELFF. The CDR3, as DNA: TGTGCCAGCAGCATAACAGGCTCCACCGGGGAGCTGTTTTTT.

The V and J genes are TRBV30 and TRBJ1-2; maybe TRBD1 (5 bases). V was pared by 0 bases and J by 8 bases, with 13 bases between. The CDR3 covers 13 residues. Germline CDR1 GTSNPN, CDR2 SVGIG (reference sequence). CDR3 residues: CAWSVGGESGYTF. The CDR3 DNA sequence: TGTGCCTGGAGTGTCGGGGGGGAATCGGGCTACACCTTC. The whole variable domain, filled in from reference TRBV30 and TRBJ1-2, reads SQTIHQWPATLVQPVGSPLSLECTVEGTSNPNLYWYRQAAGRGLQLLFYSVGIGQISSEVPQNLSASRPQDRQFILSSKKLLLSDSGFYLCAWSVGGESGYTFGSGTRLTVV.

CDR3 sequence: CASSFSPSSYEQYF. CDR3 DNA: TGTGCCAGCAGCTTCAGTCCAAGCTCCTACGAGCAGTACTTC. The chain employs TRBV11-2 and TRBJ2-7; no firm D call. V lost 3 bases, J lost 0 bases, and 9 bases lay in between. This CDR3 comprises 14 residues. The germline V gene has CDR1 SGHAT and CDR2 FQNNGV.

The rearrangement uses TRBV5-6 and TRBJ2-1, with a weak D call TRBD2 (5 bases). The V end lost 4 bases, the J end lost 1 base, and 9 bases lay between the germline ends. This CDR3 is 14 amino acids long. Germline loops: CDR1 SGHDT, CDR2 YYEEEE. CDR3 sequence (DNA): TGTGCCAGCAGCCTCCCGGGATCCTACAATGAGCAGTTCTTC. This gives the protein CASSLPGSYNEQFF.

This chain connects TRBV6-1 to TRBJ1-5, with 9 nucleotides matching TRBD1. Germline lookup yields CDR1 MNHNS and CDR2 SASEGT. This CDR3 contains 15 residues. V was pared by 5 bases and J by 1 base, with 3 bases of the junction left unmatched. CDR3: CASSRDRVSNQPQHF. The CDR3 nucleotides read TGTGCCAGCAGTAGGGACAGGGTGAGCAATCAGCCCCAGCATTTT.

The chain links TRBV4-2 to TRBJ2-3, with 13 bases lining up with TRBD2. CDR3 length: 16 residues. Germline V CDR1 and CDR2: LGHNA, YNFKEQ. The junction had 5 bases not matched to a gene; V was cut back by 4 bases and J by 4 bases. The CDR3 region has the DNA TGTGCCAGCAGCCGGACTAGCGGGGGAGCTGCAGATACGCAGTATTTT. Translated, it gives CASSRTSGGAADTQYF.

The chain is built from TRBV29-1 and TRBJ1-1; TRBD1 agrees at 7 bases. The CDR3 covers 14 residues. Unmatched junction bases numbered 8, after V lost 4 bases and J lost 3 bases. Germline V lookup: CDR1 SQVTM, CDR2 ANQGSEA. The CDR3 nucleotides read TGCAGCGTTGCGACAGGGAGAAGGGACACTGAAGCTTTCTTT. As protein: CSVATGRRDTEAFF. Full variable domain (outside the CDR3, taken from reference TRBV29-1 and TRBJ1-1): SAVISQKPSRDICQRGTSLTIQCQVDSQVTMMFWYRQQPGQSLTLIATANQGSEATYESGFVIDKFPISRPNLTFSTLTVSNMSPEDSSIYLCSVATGRRDTEAFFGQGTRLTVV.

This chain connects TRBV25-1 to TRBJ1-1; TRBD1 aligns across 10 bases. V lost 5 bases, J lost 3 bases, and 9 bases stayed unmatched. CDR1 and CDR2 (germline): MGHDK, SYGVNS. This CDR3 is built from 16 residues. The CDR3 DNA follows: TGTGCCAGCAGTCCTAGAGGGGGACAGGGGTACACTGAAGCTTTCTTT. The encoded protein is CASSPRGGQGYTEAFF.

This clone has a handful of counts. The chain uses TRBV11-2 and TRBJ1-3; perhaps TRBD1 as D (6 bases). Germline V CDR1 and CDR2: SGHAT, FQNNGV. The CDR3 is made up of 17 amino acids. V was cut by 5 bases and J by 3 bases, with 20 bases left in between. CDR3 nucleotides: TGTGCCAGCAGCCAATCGATTCATAAGACAGGTGGAAACACCATATATTTT. Translation: CASSQSIHKTGGNTIYF.

The chain combines TRBV6-4 with TRBJ2-3; no reliable D call. CDR3 length: 13 amino acids. Germline V lookup: CDR1 MRHNA, CDR2 SNTAGT. Trimming took 8 bases from V and 3 from J, leaving 12 bases between them. The CDR3 sequence: CASPVAETDTQYF. In DNA, the CDR3 is TGTGCCAGCCCCGTCGCGGAAACAGATACGCAGTATTTT.

This clone has a count of ten or more. V and J are TRBV19 and TRBJ2-7; TRBD1 matches at 9 bases. Germline V gene sequence: CDR1 LNHDA, CDR2 SQIVND (reference sequence). V lost 5 bases and J lost 7; bases outside the gene matches: 12. The CDR3 has 15 amino acids. The CDR3: CASSPSLGQGREQYF. CDR3 nucleotides: TGTGCCAGTAGTCCTTCCCTAGGACAGGGGAGGGAGCAGTACTTC.

The V and J genes are TRBV9 and TRBJ1-1, with 9 bases that match TRBD1. Per the germline V gene, CDR1 is SGDLS and CDR2 is YYNGEE. The CDR3 totals 15 residues. V was clipped by 4 bases and J by 0 bases; unmatched bases: 4. The CDR3 loop reads CASSLGQGLNTEAFF. The CDR3 coding sequence is TGTGCCAGCAGCCTTGGACAGGGGTTGAACACTGAAGCTTTCTTT.

This clone showed up just a few times. The chain carries TRBV20-1 and TRBJ1-5; D unresolved. Between the trimmed V and J ends, which lost 6 bases and 9 bases, there was a span of 12 bases. The CDR3 length is 11 residues. Germline V lookup: CDR1 DFQATT, CDR2 SNEGSKA (reference sequence). As DNA, the CDR3 is TGCAGTGCGCAGGACGAGGGGCCCCAGCATTTT. Protein product: CSAQDEGPQHF.

This chain uses TRBV7-3 with TRBJ2-1, with 10 bases that match TRBD2. In germline, CDR1 is SGHTA, CDR2 FQGTGA. CDR3 length: 15 amino acids. V dropped 5 bases and J dropped 5; count of bases not matched to a gene: 6. The CDR3, as DNA: TGTGCCAGCAGCCCTCAGCGGGGGGGCAACAATGAGCAGTTCTTC. Protein: CASSPQRGGNNEQFF.

This clone has just a few counts. As DNA, the CDR3 is TGTGCCAGCAGCCACTCCTCCGGGAGCGGCGGCTACGAGCAGTACTTC. Its protein is CASSHSSGSGGYEQYF. The V gene is TRBV4-2, the J gene TRBJ2-7; D may be TRBD2 (6 bases). The germline V gene encodes CDR1 LGHNA and CDR2 YNFKEQ. This CDR3 has 16 amino acids. V was cut by 3 bases and J by 3 bases, with 18 bases left in between.

The gene calls are TRBV2 and TRBJ2-2; tentatively, D is TRBD2 (5 bases). Germline CDR1 and CDR2: SNHLY and FYNNEI. The CDR3 covers 14 residues. V was shortened by 8 bases and J by 7 bases, with 17 bases between the two germline ends. DNA for the CDR3: TGTGCCAGCTCCCTTGAGGGTCGGGGCGGGGAGCTGTTTTTT. It specifies CASSLEGRGGELFF.

This chain connects TRBV27 to TRBJ2-4, with a possible D match to TRBD2 (6 bases). With 5 bases removed from V and 0 bases from J, the gap between germline ends came to 20 bases. Per germline, CDR1 MNHEY and CDR2 SMNVEV (reference sequence). The CDR3 totals 18 residues. This chain's CDR3 is CASSPYGLDGGAKNIQYF. The CDR3 DNA reads as TGTGCCAGCAGTCCATACGGCCTGGACGGGGGAGCCAAAAACATTCAGTACTTC.

V gene TRBV6-5 combines with J gene TRBJ1-2; D is possibly TRBD1 (5 bases). V was shortened by 0 bases and J by 8 bases, with 13 bases between the two germline ends. This CDR3 spans 14 amino acids. The germline gives CDR1 MNHEY, CDR2 SVGAGI. DNA of the CDR3: TGTGCCAGCAGTTACTCGGGGCGTAGGGCGGGCTACACCTTC. This gives the protein CASSYSGRRAGYTF.

The chain recombines TRBV27 with TRBJ2-7, with 10 nucleotides matching TRBD1. Looked up from germline, CDR1 is MNHEY and CDR2 is SMNVEV (reference sequence). The CDR3 has 15 amino acids. The V and J ends lost 4 bases and 3 bases, in that order; junction bases with no gene match: 6. The CDR3: CASSSLGTGVYEQYF. CDR3 sequence (DNA): TGTGCCAGCAGTTCCCTCGGGACAGGGGTCTACGAGCAGTACTTC.

V is TRBV6-6 and J is TRBJ2-3, with TRBD1 identical over 7 bases. Germline V gives CDR1 MNHNY, CDR2 SVGAGI (reference sequence). There are 16 residues in the CDR3. The ends lost 6 bases at V and 2 bases at J; junction bases unmatched: 11. The CDR3, as DNA: TGTGCCAGCAGGCACCGGGACAGTTCACCCACAGATACGCAGTATTTT. It codes for CASRHRDSSPTDTQYF.

This clone was counted a single time. This sequence joins TRBV19 and TRBJ2-5; tentative D call: TRBD1 (5 bases). The CDR3 contains 14 residues. V shed 2 bases and J shed 0 bases, with 7 bases lying between them. CDR1 and CDR2 from the germline V gene are LNHDA and SQIVND (reference sequence). For the CDR3, the DNA is TGTGCCAGTAGTATAACAGGCTACCAAGAGACCCAGTACTTC. It is translated as CASSITGYQETQYF.